These 9 T cell receptor beta chains were sequenced from one sample in a study of spatial heterogeneity in lung cancer. Time point given: blood at routine non-recurrence follow-up after resection. TCRdb re-called the 5' RACE reads with MiXCR, one entry per CDR3 protein. The sample has 1,000 to 1,500 distinct CDR3 sequences; 20% to 25% are singletons. The sequencing here drew on PBMCs, taken at follow-up. The receptors here all came from a male donor with early-stage non-small cell lung cancer.

There are a few counts of this clonotype. The chain couples TRBV6-5 to TRBJ1-5; D is uncertain. Germline lookup yields CDR1 MNHEY and CDR2 SVGAGI. V lost 6 bases, J lost 0 bases, and 27 bases lay in between. This CDR3 comprises 20 residues. The CDR3 region is CASSPIDLSRVTYSNQPQHF. CDR3 in DNA: TGTGCCAGCAGCCCCATCGACCTGAGTAGGGTAACCTATAGCAATCAGCCCCAGCATTTT.

In its sample, this clonotype ranks as medium-sized. The chain has TRBV18 and TRBJ2-3; possibly TRBD1 or TRBD2 for D (6 bases each). Germline V gives CDR1 KGHSH, CDR2 LQKENI. The CDR3 runs to 15 residues. V was pared by 3 bases and J by 6 bases, with 16 bases between. The DNA of the CDR3 is TGTGCCAGCTCACCCTCAGAGGGGGGCCGTGATACGCAGTATTTT. Protein sequence: CASSPSEGGRDTQYF.

The rearrangement links TRBV5-6 to TRBJ2-7; either TRBD1 or TRBD2 may fit D (5 bases each). V lost 2 bases and J 1 base, leaving 13 bases between the germline ends. Germline V gene sequence: CDR1 SGHDT, CDR2 YYEEEE. The length of the CDR3 is 15 residues. In nucleotides, the CDR3 is TGTGCCAGCAGCTTCCGACCGGGACCTTCCTACGAGCAGTACTTC. Translating gives CASSFRPGPSYEQYF.

The chain carries TRBV10-3 and TRBJ1-1; weak D call: TRBD1 (6 bases). Trimming removed 1 base at V and 3 bases at J, with 12 bases between. The CDR3 runs to 15 residues. Germline CDR1 ENHRY, CDR2 SYGVKD. CDR3 sequence reads: CAISEFQQGDTEAFF. The CDR3 DNA reads as TGTGCCATCAGTGAGTTTCAACAGGGAGACACTGAAGCTTTCTTT.

The chain couples TRBV7-2 to TRBJ2-1; D not certain. V lost 8 bases, J lost 6 bases, and 11 bases lay in between. The CDR3 is 12 amino acids. In germline, CDR1 is SGHTA, CDR2 FQGNSA. CDR3 nucleotide sequence: TGTGCCAGCCGCGAATTGGGCAATGAGCAGTTCTTC. Translation gives CASRELGNEQFF.

This clonotype is labeled as medium-sized. This sequence joins TRBV5-1 and TRBJ2-7; perhaps TRBD2 as D (5 bases). The germline V and J ends were trimmed by 5 bases and 7 bases, with 22 bases remaining between them. CDR3 size: 15 residues. Germline CDR1 reads SGHRS; CDR2 reads YFSETQ. CDR3 region: CASSLSGVSLEEQYF. CDR3 bases: TGCGCCAGCAGTTTAAGCGGCGTCTCACTAGAGGAGCAGTACTTC.

By share of the sample, this clonotype is large. The chain couples TRBV14 to TRBJ2-7; 11 nucleotides align to TRBD2. The CDR3 runs 16 residues. Trimming at V came to 2 bases and at J to 6 bases, leaving 9 bases not matched to a gene. CDR1 SGHDN and CDR2 FVKESK come from the germline V gene. The CDR3 protein is CASSQTIAGGFFEQYF. Here the CDR3 DNA reads TGTGCCAGCAGCCAAACGATAGCGGGAGGGTTCTTCGAGCAGTACTTC. Based on the CDR3 plus reference TRBV14 and TRBJ2-7, the full variable domain is EAGVTQFPSHSVIEKGQTVTLRCDPISGHDNLYWYRRVMGKEIKFLLHFVKESKQDESGMPNNRFLAERTGGTYSTLKVQPAELEDSGVYFCASSQTIAGGFFEQYFGPGTRLTVT.

By share, this clonotype ranks as large. An end of the junction differs from the germline gene, which may be a read error. The gene calls are TRBV23-1 and TRBJ2-7; either TRBD1 or TRBD2 may fit D (5 bases each). TRBV23-1 has ORF status, its function being uncertain. The CDR3 is made up of 13 amino acids. CDR3 DNA: TGCGCCAGCATAACCCCAAGACCGGGACGCCGTCTTTTC. It translates to CASITPRPGRRLF.

In its sample, this clonotype ranks as medium-sized. V gene TRBV7-8 combines with J gene TRBJ2-5; D may correspond to TRBD1 or TRBD2 (6 bases each). From germline, CDR1 is SGHVS and CDR2 FQNEAQ. The CDR3 runs to 14 residues. V was trimmed by 3 bases and J by 5 bases, leaving 13 bases between them. DNA of the CDR3: TGTGCCAGCAGCTTCGTCGGGGGCGGGGAGACCCAGTACTTC. This gives the protein CASSFVGGGETQYF.